Listed below are T cell receptor beta chains from one sample, sequenced in a study of regulatory T cells in long-lasting Graves disease. MiXCR, run by TCRdb on the multiplex PCR reads, gives a single entry per CDR3 protein. Here the sample spans about 620,000 distinct CDR3 sequences, roughly 15% being singletons. These sequences were also reported in another study, on T cells in Graves' hyperthyroidism and ophthalmopathy.

The sample in question was peripheral blood mononuclear cells (PBMCs), obtained at new diagnosis, from a patient treated with antithyroid drugs. These receptors were taken from a woman aged 30 to 39 with Graves disease. Both conserved end residues are part of each CDR3. The D gene is left open where the match is weak. Size tells how often a clone was seen (once, few, many) or the class of an expanded clone, and some rows leave it out.

. TRBJ2-5 TRBV7-9 . TGTGCCAGCAGCTTAGGGTTTGGGGAGACCCAGTACTTC CASSLGFGETQYF
TRBD1 TRBJ1-6 TRBV7-9 few TGTGCCAGCAGCTTATACCCCGGGACAGAGAATTCACCCCTCCACTTT CASSLYPGTENSPLHF
. TRBJ2-5 TRBV7-9 . TGTGCCAGCAGCTTATACGGGTGGAGAGGAACGGAGACCCAGTACTTC CASSLYGWRGTETQYF
. TRBJ1-1 TRBV28 . TGTGCCAGCAGATTAGCCCAGGGCCCTGAAGCTTTCTTT CASRLAQGPEAFF
TRBD1 TRBJ2-7 TRBV27 many TGTGCCAGCAGTAAAGGACAGGGGGCAAAGTACCACGAGCAGTACTTC CASSKGQGAKYHEQYF
TRBD2 TRBJ2-7 TRBV3-1 many TGTGCCAGCAGCCGAGGACTAGCGGGAGTAGGTGAGCAGTACTTC CASSRGLAGVGEQYF
. TRBJ2-5 TRBV20-1 many TGCAGTGCCTGGGGTGGGGGAGGAGAGACCCAGTACTTC CSAWGGGGETQYF
. TRBJ2-6 TRBV11-2 few TGTGCCAGCAGCTTAGGGAGGTCGGGGGCTTCTGGGGCCAACGTCCTGACTTTC CASSLGRSGASGANVLTF
TRBD2 TRBJ2-7 TRBV5-6 few TGTGCCAGCAGCTTGGGACTAGCGGGAGGAACGTCCTACGAGCAGTACTTC CASSLGLAGGTSYEQYF
. TRBJ2-2 TRBV24-1 few TGTGCCACCAGTATGGTAGGCGGACCCACCGGGGAGCTGTTTTTT CATSMVGGPTGELFF
. TRBJ2-2 TRBV5-1 . TGCGCCAGCAGCTTGCGGGGCGACAGTTCCACCGGGGAGCTGTTTTTT CASSLRGDSSTGELFF
. TRBJ2-3 TRBV30 few TGTGCCTGGAGTGTACGGGAAGATACGCAGTATTTT CAWSVREDTQYF
. TRBJ1-1 TRBV7-9 many TGTGCCAGCAGCGTAACGTCGGGGCCAGCTGAAGCTTTCTTT CASSVTSGPAEAFF
. TRBJ2-1 TRBV28 . TGTGCCAGCAGTTTTCGGGTCGGGACCTACAATGAGCAGTTCTTC CASSFRVGTYNEQFF
. TRBJ2-1 TRBV6-2/TRBV6-3 . TGTGCCAGCAGAGATTTGGGGGCTAGTGTGAACAATGAGCAGTTCTTC CASRDLGASVNNEQFF
. TRBJ1-2 TRBV14 . TGTGCCAGCAGCCATTACACTAAACGGCTGACTAACTATGGCTACACCTTC CASSHYTKRLTNYGYTF
. TRBJ1-2 TRBV20-1 few TGCAGTGCTACGCACAGGTCCAACTATGGCCACACCTTC CSATHRSNYGHTF
. TRBJ1-1 TRBV2 many TGTGCCAGCATTCGGGACACCGGCCTGAACACTGAAGCTTTCTTT CASIRDTGLNTEAFF
TRBD1 TRBJ2-1 TRBV28 many TGTGCCAGCAGTCCACTTTACTCCGGGACAGGGGGCGCTTACAATGAGCAGTTCTTC CASSPLYSGTGGAYNEQFF
. TRBJ1-2 TRBV12-3/TRBV12-4 many TGTGCCAGCAGTCGGCATGGCTACACCTTC CASSRHGYTF
. TRBJ2-7 TRBV11-2 many TGTGCCAGCAGCTCATGGGACGGGAACTCCTACGAGCAGTACTTC CASSSWDGNSYEQYF
. TRBJ1-1 TRBV6-1 few TGTGCCAGCAGTGCCCCGACCGCGGAGGAAGCTTTCTTT CASSAPTAEEAFF
TRBD1 TRBJ2-1 TRBV18 many TGTGCCAGCTCACCACAGCCGGGACAGGGGGGCAATGAGCAGTTCTTC CASSPQPGQGGNEQFF
. TRBJ2-1 TRBV7-2 . TGTGCCAGCAGCTGGGGCGGTAGCCCCCCCTACAATGAGCAGTTCTTC CASSWGGSPPYNEQFF
. TRBJ1-4 TRBV12-3/TRBV12-4 many TGTGCCAGCAGTTTTCACGGGGCAGGTGAAAAACTGTTTTTT CASSFHGAGEKLFF
TRBD2 TRBJ2-3 TRBV30 few TGTGCCTCCCAAGGGACTAGTAGCACAGATACGCAGTATTTT CASQGTSSTDTQYF
. TRBJ1-2 TRBV6-1 many TGTGCCAGCTACCTGGTCGGCTCCTATGGCTACACCTTC CASYLVGSYGYTF
. TRBJ2-3 TRBV3-1 few TGTGCCAGCAGCCAATCTCTCCCAGATACGCAGTATTTT CASSQSLPDTQYF
. TRBJ2-1 TRBV7-9 many TGTGCCAGCAGCTTAGCGTTGGGGGGCAAGGACAATGAGCAGTTCTTC CASSLALGGKDNEQFF
. TRBJ1-5 TRBV12-3/TRBV12-4 many TGTGCCAGCAGTTTAGCGACAGTCGGGCGGGGTCAGCCCCAGCATTTT CASSLATVGRGQPQHF
TRBD2 TRBJ2-3 TRBV10-1 . TGCGCCAGTGGTCGCTTCGGAGCGGGAGCCACAGATACGCAGTATTTT CASGRFGAGATDTQYF
TRBD1 TRBJ2-5 TRBV30 . TGTGCCTGGAGGGGACAGGGGGCTCGGACCCAGTACTTC CAWRGQGARTQYF
TRBD2 TRBJ2-7 TRBV20-1 . TGCAGTGCCAGAGTTTTAGCGGGAGCCTACGAGCAGTACTTC CSARVLAGAYEQYF
. TRBJ2-3 TRBV11-2 many TGTGCCAGCAGCCCCACGGGAGTCCGTACGGATACGCAGTATTTT CASSPTGVRTDTQYF
TRBD1 TRBJ2-5 TRBV6-2/TRBV6-3 many TGTGCCAGCAGTATCGGGACAGGTGAAGAGACCCAGTACTTC CASSIGTGEETQYF
TRBD1 TRBJ1-2 TRBV27 few TGTGCCAGCAGTACCTTGGGACAGATGTGGGGCTACACCTTC CASSTLGQMWGYTF
. TRBJ2-1 TRBV24-1 many TGTGCCACCAGTGATCAGGCTCCCTCCTACAATGAGCAGTTCTTC CATSDQAPSYNEQFF
TRBD1 TRBJ1-1 TRBV5-6 few TGTGCCAGCAAAATAAGAGAGGGGGCTAGTGAAGCTTTCTTT CASKIREGASEAFF
TRBD1 TRBJ1-1 TRBV30 few TGTGCCTGGAATCACAGGGGGCTTAGCACTGAAGCTTTCTTT CAWNHRGLSTEAFF
. TRBJ2-1 TRBV24-1 . TGTGCCACCAGTGATTTGTCCTTCGGGTCGGAAACGTACAATGAGCAGTTCTTC CATSDLSFGSETYNEQFF
TRBD2 TRBJ2-2 TRBV2 . TGTGCCAGCAGTGAACCAGGACTAGCGAGAAACACCGGGGAGCTGTTTTTT CASSEPGLARNTGELFF
. TRBJ2-2 TRBV7-8 many TGTGCCAGCAGCTTAAATGGCCGATCGAACACCGGGGAGCTGTTTTTT CASSLNGRSNTGELFF
TRBD2 TRBJ2-1 TRBV12-3/TRBV12-4 . TGTGCCAGCAGTGAGGCGGCGGGAGACTCCTACAATGAGCAGTTCTTC CASSEAAGDSYNEQFF